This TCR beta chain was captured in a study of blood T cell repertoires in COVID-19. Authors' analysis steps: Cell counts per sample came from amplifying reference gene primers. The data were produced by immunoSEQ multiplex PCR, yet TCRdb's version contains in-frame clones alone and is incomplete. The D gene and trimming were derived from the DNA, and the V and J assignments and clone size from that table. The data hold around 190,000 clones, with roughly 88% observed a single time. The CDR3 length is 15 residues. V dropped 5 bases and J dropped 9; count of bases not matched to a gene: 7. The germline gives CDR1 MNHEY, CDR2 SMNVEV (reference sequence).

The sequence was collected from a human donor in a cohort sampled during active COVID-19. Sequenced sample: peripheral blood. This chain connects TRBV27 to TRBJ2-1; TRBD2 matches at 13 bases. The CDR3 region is CASSTRTSGSSEQFF. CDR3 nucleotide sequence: TGTGCCAGCAGTACACGGACTAGCGGGAGTAGTGAGCAGTTCTTC.